The 11 T cell receptor beta chains below come from one sample, sequenced in a study of shared clonotypes between healthy human individuals. Assay: immunoSEQ multiplex PCR; the TCRdb copy retains only in-frame clones and omits some. The table lists about 820,000 clones, approximately 92% of them singletons, with more than 20% in the top ten. CD45RO-negative cells were positively selected for CCR7, leaving out terminally differentiated effector memory CD45RA+ cells. The sample taken for sequencing was naive CD8+ T cells sorted from blood. The receptors come from a man in his thirties or forties in good health.

The CDR3 protein is CASSFLAGSTDTQYF. The CDR3 DNA reads TGCGCCAGCAGCTTCCTAGCGGGAAGCACAGATACGCAGTATTTT. The chain uses TRBV5-1 and TRBJ2-3, with 9 bases matching TRBD2. Germline CDR1 reads SGHRS; CDR2 reads YFSETQ. V dropped 2 bases and J dropped 0; count of bases not matched to a gene: 1. CDR3 length: 15 residues.

J is TRBJ2-5 and V is TRBV7-9, with 7 positions matching TRBD2. Germline V gives CDR1 SEHNR, CDR2 FQNEAQ (reference sequence). The trim removed 4 bases at V and 0 bases at J, leaving 5 bases unmatched. The CDR3 loop spans 15 amino acids. The CDR3 here is CASSSFGGNQETQYF. The DNA for the CDR3 is TGTGCCAGCAGCTCCTTCGGGGGGAACCAAGAGACCCAGTACTTC.

The rearrangement joins TRBV11-2 to TRBJ1-3; 8 bases map to TRBD1. The germline CDR1 and CDR2 sequences are SGHAT and FQNNGV. V shed 5 bases, J shed 0 bases, and the junction held 6 bases outside the gene matches. This CDR3 contains 16 residues. The CDR3 loop reads CASSPGTGLSGNTIYF. The CDR3 bases are TGTGCCAGCAGCCCCGGGACAGGTCTCTCTGGAAACACCATATATTTT.

This clone was counted between two and nine times. The chain is built from TRBV27 and TRBJ2-2, with a tentative D call TRBD2 (5 bases). CDR3 length equals 15 residues. CDR1 is MNHEY and CDR2 is SMNVEV in the germline V gene (reference sequence). The V and J ends lost 6 bases and 2 bases respectively, with 13 bases between them. CDR3 in amino acids: CASSPDYPNTGELFF. CDR3 nucleotide sequence: TGTGCCAGCAGCCCCGACTACCCTAACACCGGGGAGCTGTTTTTT.

The gene calls are TRBV10-3 and TRBJ2-3; 9 nucleotides match TRBD2. With V trimmed by 6 bases and J by 5 bases, 9 bases remained unmatched. The germline gives CDR1 ENHRY, CDR2 SYGVKD. The CDR3 is made up of 15 amino acids. CDR3 residues: CAIRNSGREIDTQYF. CDR3 nucleotides: TGTGCCATCAGGAATAGCGGGAGAGAGATAGATACGCAGTATTTT.

The V and J genes are TRBV6-5 and TRBJ2-1, with 11 positions matching TRBD2. Germline values: CDR1 MNHEY, CDR2 SVGAGI. V lost 7 bases, J lost 6 bases, and 8 bases stayed unmatched. The CDR3 covers 15 residues. CDR3 DNA: TGTGCCAGCAATAATAGACTAGCGGGATCCAATGAGCAGTTCTTC. As protein: CASNNRLAGSNEQFF.

J is TRBJ1-4 and V is TRBV5-1; possibly TRBD1 for D (5 bases). The V gene lost 4 bases and the J gene lost 0 bases, with 10 bases spanning the gap. Germline loops: CDR1 SGHRS, CDR2 YFSETQ. The CDR3 is made up of 15 amino acids. The CDR3 DNA sequence: TGCGCCAGCAGCGATTCGACAGCAACTAATGAAAAACTGTTTTTT. Protein sequence: CASSDSTATNEKLFF.

The chain recombines TRBV11-2 with TRBJ2-7; D possibly matches TRBD1 or TRBD2 (6 bases each). Germline values: CDR1 SGHAT, CDR2 FQNNGV. The CDR3 is 13 residues long. V was clipped by 6 bases and J by 1 base, with 10 bases between them. In DNA form, the CDR3 reads TGTGCCAGCAGGGGGGGCCTTTCCTACGAGCAGTACTTC. Translated: CASRGGLSYEQYF.

V and J are TRBV10-1 and TRBJ2-2; D unclear. Germline V gene sequence: CDR1 WNHNN, CDR2 SYGVQD (reference sequence). V was clipped by 4 bases and J by 0 bases, with 9 bases between them. The CDR3 is made up of 15 amino acids. This chain's CDR3 is CASSAVDANTGELFF. CDR3 coding DNA: TGCGCCAGCAGTGCAGTGGACGCGAACACCGGGGAGCTGTTTTTT.

The rearrangement links TRBV28 to TRBJ2-1, with TRBD1 matching over 7 bases. CDR1 and CDR2 (germline): MDHEN, SYDVKM. V lost 8 bases to trimming and J lost 4 bases; unmatched junction nucleotides: 2. This CDR3 is 12 amino acids long. The CDR3 bases are TGTGCCAGCCGGGGACAGTACAATGAGCAGTTCTTC. Its translation: CASRGQYNEQFF.

The chain employs TRBV7-9 and TRBJ1-5; 11 nucleotides agree with TRBD1. Trimming removed 1 base from V and 5 bases from J; junction bases left unmatched: 4. CDR1 and CDR2 from the germline V gene are SEHNR and FQNEAQ (reference sequence). CDR3 length: 16 residues. The CDR3 spells CASSLVRTGGHQPQHF. The CDR3 nucleotides read TGTGCCAGCAGCTTAGTCCGGACAGGGGGCCATCAGCCCCAGCATTTT.